The clone carrying this T cell receptor beta chain was picked up a small number of times. TCRdb reprocessed the 5' RACE reads with MiXCR, giving one entry per CDR3 protein. The table lists roughly 80,000 distinct CDR3 sequences, 10% of them singletons. This record comes from a study of neurological immune-mediated disorders. The V end lost 7 bases, the J end lost 6 bases, and 19 bases lay between the germline ends. Germline CDR1 and CDR2: MNHNS and SASEGT. The CDR3 is 14 residues long. The chain recombines TRBV6-1 with TRBJ2-7; D remains ambiguous. The source is a man aged 35 to 55 in good health. Sequences were obtained from PBMCs. CDR3 protein: CASKLDLMIPEQYF. CDR3 DNA: TGTGCCAGCAAATTGGACCTGATGATTCCCGAGCAGTACTTC.